Each of the 20 T cell receptor beta chains below was sequenced from the same sample in a study of early stage breast cancer tumors. Sequencing used immunoSEQ multiplex PCR; TCRdb keeps in-frame clones, though not all of them. The sample yields fewer than 90,000 clones, approximately 79% seen once. The sequenced sample was blood. The receptors derive from a person aged 55-75 years with breast cancer.

The V gene is TRBV28, the J gene TRBJ1-6; D unclear. The CDR3 consists of 12 residues. Trimming removed 6 bases from V and 10 bases from J, with 10 bases in between. In germline, CDR1 is MDHEN, CDR2 SYDVKM. CDR3 residues: CASRTGVSPLHF. The CDR3 nucleotides read TGTGCCAGCAGGACCGGGGTATCACCCCTCCACTTT.

This clone was found a few times. The chain joins TRBV4-1 to TRBJ2-3; D not certain. This CDR3 spans 14 amino acids. Trimming pared 0 bases from V and 0 bases from J, leaving 4 bases between. Germline CDR1 reads MGHRA; CDR2 reads YSYEKL. DNA for the CDR3: TGCGCCAGCAGCCAAGATCTTAGCACAGATACGCAGTATTTT. It encodes CASSQDLSTDTQYF.

V and J are TRBV6-1 and TRBJ1-3; D possibly corresponds to TRBD1 (5 bases). The V gene's germline CDR1 is MNHNS and CDR2 SASEGT. CDR3 length equals 15 residues. V lost 4 bases to trimming and J lost 0 bases, with 10 bases between them. The CDR3, as DNA: TGTGCCAGCAGTGTAGGACATAGCTCTGGAAACACCATATATTTT. This translates into CASSVGHSSGNTIYF.

The rearrangement links TRBV5-1 to TRBJ1-1; D possibly corresponds to TRBD1 (5 bases). V lost 3 bases and J 1 base, leaving 10 bases between the germline ends. Germline CDR1 and CDR2: SGHRS and YFSETQ. This CDR3 has 14 residues. DNA of the CDR3: TGCGCCAGCAGCTCTGGAGGGGAGAACACTGAAGCTTTCTTT. Its translation: CASSSGGENTEAFF. The whole variable domain, remainder taken from reference TRBV5-1 and TRBJ1-1, is KAGVTQTPRYLIKTRGQQVTLSCSPISGHRSVSWYQQTPGQGLQFLFEYFSETQRNKGNFPGRFSGRQFSNSRSEMNVSTLELGDSALYLCASSSGGENTEAFFGQGTRLTVV.

The chain carries TRBV5-1 and TRBJ2-6; 10 positions agree with TRBD2. This CDR3 is built from 19 residues. V dropped 3 bases and J dropped 3; count of bases not matched to a gene: 12. Germline V gene lookup returns CDR1 SGHRS and CDR2 YFSETQ. The CDR3 region has the DNA TGCGCCAGCAGCTGGGTAGGACTAGCGGCCGCGGGTGGGGCCAACGTCCTGACTTTC. Its translation: CASSWVGLAAAGGANVLTF.

The rearrangement links TRBV5-6 to TRBJ2-1; 9 nucleotides line up with TRBD1. With 6 bases clipped from V and 9 bases from J, the junction kept 4 bases outside the gene matches. CDR1 is SGHDT, CDR2 YYEEEE, per germline. This CDR3 spans 12 amino acids. In DNA, the CDR3 is TGTGCCAGCAACAGGGGGCTCGGTGAGCAGTTCTTC. Protein sequence: CASNRGLGEQFF.

Turning to this clone: The junction departs from germline at one end; a sequencing error may be responsible. This chain joins TRBV7-7 and TRBJ2-3, with a weak D call TRBD2 (7 bases). This CDR3 is 15 amino acids long. Germline V gives CDR1 SSHAT, CDR2 FNYEAQ (reference sequence). The CDR3 protein is CASSLGGGPTDTQYF. The CDR3 bases are TGTGCTAGCAGCTTAGGGGGGGGCCCGACAGATACGCAGTATTTT.

This chain connects TRBV5-4 to TRBJ2-3; D might be TRBD1 or TRBD2, each matching 5 bases. This CDR3 has 12 amino acids. Trimming took off 3 bases at V and 8 bases at J, with 10 bases between the two ends. Germline V gene lookup returns CDR1 SGHNT and CDR2 YYREEE (reference sequence). In DNA, the CDR3 is TGTGCCAGCAGCTGGGGTGGGGGTACGCAGTATTTT. Its protein product is CASSWGGGTQYF.

The chain recombines TRBV2 with TRBJ2-2; D possibly corresponds to TRBD1 (6 bases). The CDR3 is 14 residues long. V lost 4 bases and J lost 3, with 9 bases in between. Germline values: CDR1 SNHLY, CDR2 FYNNEI. CDR3 sequence: CASSGGPDTGELFF. CDR3 nucleotides: TGTGCCAGCAGTGGGGGGCCGGACACCGGGGAGCTGTTTTTT.

The chain recombines TRBV5-4 with TRBJ1-1; 9 nucleotides align to TRBD1. The CDR3 consists of 15 residues. The germline V gene has CDR1 SGHNT and CDR2 YYREEE (reference sequence). Trimming removed 5 bases from V and 4 bases from J; junction bases left unmatched: 9. CDR3 protein: CASSFPGQGITEAFF. CDR3 sequence (DNA): TGTGCCAGCAGTTTTCCGGGACAGGGAATCACTGAAGCTTTCTTT.

This chain links TRBV7-3 with TRBJ2-2; 7 nucleotides line up with TRBD2. With 6 bases clipped from V and 4 bases from J, the junction kept 11 bases outside the gene matches. The CDR3 loop spans 16 amino acids. The germline V gene has CDR1 SGHTA and CDR2 FQGTGA. In nucleotides, the CDR3 is TGTGCCAGCAGTCCCTCGGGGGGACTTAGCACCGGGGAGCTGTTTTTT. This translates into CASSPSGGLSTGELFF.

The V call is TRBV19, the J call TRBJ2-7, with 8 bases aligning to TRBD1. The V and J ends lost 6 bases and 2 bases, in that order; junction bases with no gene match: 6. Germline V gene sequence: CDR1 LNHDA, CDR2 SQIVND (reference sequence). CDR3 length: 14 residues. The CDR3 coding sequence is TGTGCCAGTAGGAGCCGGGACAGGACCTACGAGCAGTACTTC. This codes for CASRSRDRTYEQYF.

The chain is built from TRBV7-8 and TRBJ1-4, with D perhaps TRBD1 (6 bases). Germline values: CDR1 SGHVS, CDR2 FQNEAQ. The V gene lost 5 bases and the J gene lost 3 bases, with 22 bases spanning the gap. The CDR3 length is 18 residues. CDR3 region: CASSAPNRARGANEKLFF. For the CDR3, the DNA is TGTGCCAGCAGCGCCCCTAACAGGGCGAGAGGAGCTAATGAAAAACTGTTTTTT. Combining the CDR3 with reference TRBV7-8 and TRBJ1-4 gives the whole variable domain GAGVSQSPRYKVAKRGQDVALRCDPISGHVSLFWYQQALGQGPEFLTYFQNEAQLDKSGLPSDRFFAERPEGSVSTLKIQRTQQEDSAVYLCASSAPNRARGANEKLFFGSGTQLSVL.

The rearrangement uses TRBV6-6 and TRBJ2-2; no firm D call. Germline CDR1 is MNHNY and CDR2 is SVGAGI (reference sequence). Trimming cost V 2 bases and J 4 bases, with 5 bases left between them. The CDR3 loop spans 13 amino acids. The CDR3 sequence: CASSYISTGELFF. As DNA, the CDR3 is TGTGCCAGCAGTTACATTTCCACCGGGGAGCTGTTTTTT.

The CDR3 DNA reads as TGTGCCAGCGGGGGGGGAGGGGTAGCCAAAAACATTCAGTACTTC. Encoded protein: CASGGGGVAKNIQYF. The J gene is TRBJ2-4, the V gene TRBV6-6; 7 bases are a match to TRBD2. Germline V gene sequence: CDR1 MNHNY, CDR2 SVGAGI (reference sequence). The CDR3 is 15 amino acids. The trim removed 8 bases at V and 0 bases at J, leaving 7 bases unmatched.

The V call is TRBV5-1, the J call TRBJ2-3; 11 bases match TRBD2. Unmatched junction bases numbered 4, after V lost 4 bases and J lost 0 bases. This CDR3 contains 16 residues. Germline V gene sequence: CDR1 SGHRS, CDR2 YFSETQ. CDR3 in amino acids: CASSAGLAASTDTQYF. The CDR3 region has the DNA TGCGCCAGCAGCGCGGGACTAGCGGCTAGCACAGATACGCAGTATTTT.

The rearrangement uses TRBV6-5 and TRBJ2-3, with 7 nucleotides matching TRBD2. This CDR3 spans 15 amino acids. With 4 bases clipped from V and 3 bases from J, the junction kept 7 bases outside the gene matches. Germline CDR1 MNHEY, CDR2 SVGAGI. DNA of the CDR3: TGTGCCAGCAGTTCCAGCGGGGCGGTGACAGATACGCAGTATTTT. Amino acids: CASSSSGAVTDTQYF.

This chain connects TRBV5-4 to TRBJ2-2; 16 bases are a match to TRBD2. The CDR3 is made up of 18 amino acids. Trimming took 3 bases from V and 4 from J; bases not matched to a gene: 6. From germline, CDR1 is SGHNT and CDR2 YYREEE (reference sequence). CDR3 nucleotide sequence: TGTGCCAGCAGCTGGGGACTAGCGGGGGGGCCGGGCACCGGGGAGCTGTTTTTT. Protein: CASSWGLAGGPGTGELFF.

This chain links TRBV27 with TRBJ2-7; 8 bases map to TRBD2. This CDR3 is 16 amino acids long. The V and J ends lost 4 bases and 0 bases, in that order; junction bases with no gene match: 8. Per germline, CDR1 MNHEY and CDR2 SMNVEV (reference sequence). The CDR3 spells CASSSLGSGSSYEQYF. CDR3 nucleotide sequence: TGTGCCAGCAGTTCCCTCGGGAGCGGGAGCTCCTACGAGCAGTACTTC.

CDR3 region: CASSYGSTNEKLFF. The CDR3 region has the DNA TGTGCCAGCAGTTATGGTTCGACTAATGAAAAACTGTTTTTT. The chain has TRBV6-6 and TRBJ1-4, with D uncertain. V gave up 3 bases and J gave up 2 bases, with 7 bases separating them. CDR1 MNHNY and CDR2 SVGAGI come from the germline V gene (reference sequence). The CDR3 is 14 residues long.